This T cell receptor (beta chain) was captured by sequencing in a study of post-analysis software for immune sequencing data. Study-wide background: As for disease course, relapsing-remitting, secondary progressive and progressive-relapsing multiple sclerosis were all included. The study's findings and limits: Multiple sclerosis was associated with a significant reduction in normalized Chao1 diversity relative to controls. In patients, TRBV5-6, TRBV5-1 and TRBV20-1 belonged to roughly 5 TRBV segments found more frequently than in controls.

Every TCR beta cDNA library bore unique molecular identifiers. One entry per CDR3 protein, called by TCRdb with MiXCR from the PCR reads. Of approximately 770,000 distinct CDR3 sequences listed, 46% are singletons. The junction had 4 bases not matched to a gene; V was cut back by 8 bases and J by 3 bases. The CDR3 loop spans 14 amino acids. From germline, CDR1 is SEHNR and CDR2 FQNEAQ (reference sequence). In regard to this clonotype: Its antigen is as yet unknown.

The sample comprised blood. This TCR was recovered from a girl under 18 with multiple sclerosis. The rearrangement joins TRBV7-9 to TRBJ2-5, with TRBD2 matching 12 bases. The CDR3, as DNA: TGTGCCAGCGAACTAGCGGGAGGTGAAGAGACCCAGTACTTC. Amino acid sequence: CASELAGGEETQYF. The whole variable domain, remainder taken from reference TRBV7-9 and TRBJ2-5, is DTGVSQNPRHKITKRGQNVTFRCDPISEHNRLYWYRQTLGQGPEFLTYFQNEAQLEKSRLLSDRFSAERPKGSFSTLEIQRTEQGDSAMYLCASELAGGEETQYFGPGTRLLVL.